Below, 3 T cell receptor beta chains from the same sample are listed, as sequenced in a study of OX40 agonist ivuxolimab in advanced cancers. Sequencing was performed with immunoSEQ multiplex PCR; in TCRdb, only in-frame clones are kept and a portion is missing. Among 72,000 or so clones, 88% were seen once, and the ten largest hold around 0.9%. This sample comprised CD4+ or CD8+ T cells sorted from blood, obtained in a trial of the OX40 agonist ivuxolimab. The source is an adult with an advanced solid tumor such as melanoma, head and neck, liver or kidney cancer.

The V gene is TRBV7-2, the J gene TRBJ1-5, with D hard to call. The CDR3 has 15 amino acids. Per the germline V gene, CDR1 is SGHTA and CDR2 is FQGNSA. The ends were cut back, 2 bases at V and 1 base at J, with 9 bases in the middle. In nucleotides, the CDR3 is TGTGCCAGCAGCTTAACATCTGTGAGCAATCAGCCCCAGCATTTT. This encodes CASSLTSVSNQPQHF.

This rearrangement joins TRBV5-4 to TRBJ2-2, with 7 bases lining up with TRBD2. V dropped 0 bases and J dropped 7; count of bases not matched to a gene: 9. The germline V gene has CDR1 SGHNT and CDR2 YYREEE (reference sequence). The CDR3 has 16 residues. DNA of the CDR3: TGTGCCAGCAGCTTGGACCGGGGAGGGTGGATCGGGGAGCTGTTTTTT. Residues: CASSLDRGGWIGELFF.

The CDR3 is CASSDRLNRGIYEQYF. For the CDR3, the DNA is TGTGCCAGCAGTGACCGACTCAACAGGGGAATATACGAGCAGTACTTC. The rearrangement uses TRBV2 and TRBJ2-7; 7 positions agree with TRBD1. Trimming at V came to 3 bases and at J to 4 bases, leaving 12 bases not matched to a gene. The germline V gene encodes CDR1 SNHLY and CDR2 FYNNEI. This CDR3 comprises 16 residues.